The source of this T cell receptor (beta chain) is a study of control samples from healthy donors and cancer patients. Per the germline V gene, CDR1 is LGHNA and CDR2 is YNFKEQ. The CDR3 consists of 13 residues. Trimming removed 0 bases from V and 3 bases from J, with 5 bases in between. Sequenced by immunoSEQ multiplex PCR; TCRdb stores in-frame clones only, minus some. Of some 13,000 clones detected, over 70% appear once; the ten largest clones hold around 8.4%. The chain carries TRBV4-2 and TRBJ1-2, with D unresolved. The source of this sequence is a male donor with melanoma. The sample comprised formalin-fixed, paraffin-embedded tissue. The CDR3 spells CASSQEVDYGYTF. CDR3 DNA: TGTGCCAGCAGCCAAGAGGTCGACTATGGCTACACCTTC.